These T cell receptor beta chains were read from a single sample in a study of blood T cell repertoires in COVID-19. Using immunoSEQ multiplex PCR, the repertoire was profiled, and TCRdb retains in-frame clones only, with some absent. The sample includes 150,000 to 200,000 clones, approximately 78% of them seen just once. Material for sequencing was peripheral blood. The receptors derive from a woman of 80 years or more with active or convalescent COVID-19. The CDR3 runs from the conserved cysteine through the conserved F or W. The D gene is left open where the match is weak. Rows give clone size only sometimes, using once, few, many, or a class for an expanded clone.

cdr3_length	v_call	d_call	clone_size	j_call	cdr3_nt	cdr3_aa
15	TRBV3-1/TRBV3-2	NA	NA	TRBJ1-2	TGTGCCAGCAGCCAAGATCTCGGGTCGGCATATGGCTACACCTTC	CASSQDLGSAYGYTF
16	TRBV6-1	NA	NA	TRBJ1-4	TGTGCCAGCAGTGAAAGGGGGGGCCCAACTAATGAAAAACTGTTTTTT	CASSERGGPTNEKLFF
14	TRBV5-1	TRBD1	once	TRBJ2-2	TGCGCCAGCAGCCCAGGACAGGGGGTCGGGGAGCTGTTTTTT	CASSPGQGVGELFF
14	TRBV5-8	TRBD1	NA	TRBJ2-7	TGTGCCAGCAGTTACGACAGGGCCTCCTACGAGCAGTACTTC	CASSYDRASYEQYF
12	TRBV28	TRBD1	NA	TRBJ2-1	TGTGCCAGCAGGCTAGGACAGGGGGCCGGACTCTTC	CASRLGQGAGLF
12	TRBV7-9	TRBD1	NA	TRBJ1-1	TGTGCCAGCAGCTTAGAAGGGGGCAGAGCTTTCTTT	CASSLEGGRAFF
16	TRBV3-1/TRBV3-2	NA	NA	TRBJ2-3	TGTGCCAGCAGCCAAGGTTTTGCTCTTAGCTCAGATACGCAGTATTTT	CASSQGFALSSDTQYF
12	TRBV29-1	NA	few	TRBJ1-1	TGCAGCGTTACCCCCGGGGGCACTGAAGCTTTCTTT	CSVTPGGTEAFF
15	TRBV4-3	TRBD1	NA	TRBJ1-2	TGCGCCAGCAGCCAAGAATTGGGACAGGGAGTTGGCTACACCTTC	CASSQELGQGVGYTF
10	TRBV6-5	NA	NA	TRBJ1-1	TGTGCCAGTATGGAGCGCGAAGCTTTCTTT	CASMEREAFF
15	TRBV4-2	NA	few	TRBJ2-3	TGTGCCAGCAGCCAAGATCGGTACTCCACAGATACGCAGTATTTT	CASSQDRYSTDTQYF
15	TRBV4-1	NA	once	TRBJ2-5	TGCGCCAGCAGCTTCCTGCCAGGGGCCCGGGAGACCCAGTACTTC	CASSFLPGARETQYF
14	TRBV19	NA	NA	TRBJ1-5	TGTGCCATCAAGCCCCCGGGGGACAATCAGCCCCAGCATTTT	CAIKPPGDNQPQHF
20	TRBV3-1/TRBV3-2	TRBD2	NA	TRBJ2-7	TGTGCCAGCAGCCAAGAGAGGAGGGGACTAGCCTGGCTTGAACACTACGAGCAGTACTTC	CASSQERRGLAWLEHYEQYF
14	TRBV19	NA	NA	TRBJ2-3	TGTGCCAGTGCCACCGACAGTTTTACAGATACGCAGTATTTT	CASATDSFTDTQYF
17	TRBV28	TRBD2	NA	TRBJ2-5	TGTGCCAGCAGGGAAGGGGGACTAGCGGCAGAGGGGGAGACCCAGTACTTC	CASREGGLAAEGETQYF
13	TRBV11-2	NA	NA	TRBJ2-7	TGTGCCAGCAGCCGCGGGCCCTATTACGAGCAGTACTTC	CASSRGPYYEQYF
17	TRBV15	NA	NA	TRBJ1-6	TGTGCCACCAGCAGATCACTCGAGACAGATTATAATTCACCCCTCCACTTT	CATSRSLETDYNSPLHF
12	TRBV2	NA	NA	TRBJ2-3	TGTGCCAGCAGTGACAGGGGAGATACGCAGTATTTT	CASSDRGDTQYF
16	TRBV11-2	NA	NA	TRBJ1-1	TGTGCCAGCAGCTTAGAGTCTCGGGTCATGAACACTGAAGCTTTCTTT	CASSLESRVMNTEAFF
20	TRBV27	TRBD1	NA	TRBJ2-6	TGTGCCAGCAGTTTATGGCCCCCGGGACAGGGATCGTCTGGGGCCAACGTCCTGACTTTC	CASSLWPPGQGSSGANVLTF
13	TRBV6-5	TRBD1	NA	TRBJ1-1	TGTGCCAGCAGAACTACAGGGGGCGGCGAAGCTTTCTTT	CASRTTGGGEAFF
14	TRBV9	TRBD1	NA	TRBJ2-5	TGTGCCAGCAGCGCAGGGGGTTACCAAGAGACCCAGTACTTC	CASSAGGYQETQYF
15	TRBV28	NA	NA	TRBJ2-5	TGTGCCAGCAGTCCCATTGGGACTTCCCGGGAGACCCAGTACTTC	CASSPIGTSRETQYF
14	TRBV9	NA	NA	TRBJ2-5	TGTGCCAGCAGCCTAGGGGCGGGGGCGGAGACCCAGTACTTC	CASSLGAGAETQYF
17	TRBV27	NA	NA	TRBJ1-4	TGTGCCAGCAGTTTTGAGGCAGGGGTCCCCACTAATGAAAAACTGTTTTTT	CASSFEAGVPTNEKLFF
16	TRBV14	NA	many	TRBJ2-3	TGTGCCAGCAGTCGGACTACAAGGCGGAGCACAGATACGCAGTATTTT	CASSRTTRRSTDTQYF
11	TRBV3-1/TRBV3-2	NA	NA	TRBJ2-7	TGTGCCAGCAGCCAAATAGACGAGCAGTACTTC	CASSQIDEQYF
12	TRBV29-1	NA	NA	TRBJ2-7	TGCAGCGTTGCCCGAACAGGGATCGAGCAGTACTTC	CSVARTGIEQYF
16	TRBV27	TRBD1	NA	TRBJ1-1	TGTGCCAGCAGTTTCCGACAGGGGGGCACGAACACTGAAGCTTTCTTT	CASSFRQGGTNTEAFF
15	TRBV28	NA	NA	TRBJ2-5	TGTGCCAGCAGTTTAACTAGCCGATTAGAAGAGACCCAGTACTTC	CASSLTSRLEETQYF
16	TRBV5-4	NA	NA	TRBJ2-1	TGTGCCAGCAGCTTGGCCGGTGGTAGCGGTCACAATGAGCAGTTCTTC	CASSLAGGSGHNEQFF
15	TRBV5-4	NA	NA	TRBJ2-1	TGTGCCAGCAGAAAAGACAGAGACTCCTACAATGAGCAGTTCTTC	CASRKDRDSYNEQFF
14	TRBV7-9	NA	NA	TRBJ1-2	TGTGCCAGCAGCCTAATATCACCTAACTACGGCTACACCTTC	CASSLISPNYGYTF
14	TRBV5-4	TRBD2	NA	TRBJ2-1	TGTGCCAGCAGCTTACGGGAAGCGGGGACGGAGCAGTTCTTC	CASSLREAGTEQFF
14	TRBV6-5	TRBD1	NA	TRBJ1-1	TGTGCCAGCAGTTACAGTGACAGGGCCCCTGAAGCTTTCTTT	CASSYSDRAPEAFF
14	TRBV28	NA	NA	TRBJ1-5	TGTGCCAGCAGTTTGGGGGGGGACCATCAGCCCCAGCATTTT	CASSLGGDHQPQHF
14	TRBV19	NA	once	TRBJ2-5	TGTGCCAGTAGCGCCGCAGGGGAGCGAAAGACCCAGTACTTC	CASSAAGERKTQYF
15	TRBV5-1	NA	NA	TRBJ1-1	TGCGCCAGCAGCTTGTCGGCGGGCCTTGAGACTGAAGCTTTCTTT	CASSLSAGLETEAFF
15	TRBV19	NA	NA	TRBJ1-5	TGTGCCAGTAGTATATCACAATTTAGCAATCAGCCCCAGCATTTT	CASSISQFSNQPQHF
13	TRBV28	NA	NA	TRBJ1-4	TGTGCCAGCAGTCAGGGGCGTAATGAAAAACTGTTTTTT	CASSQGRNEKLFF
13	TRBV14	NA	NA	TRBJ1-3	TGTGCCAGCAGCCAAGATACTGGAAACACCATATATTTT	CASSQDTGNTIYF
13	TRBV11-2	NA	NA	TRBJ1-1	TGTGCCACCCGACAGAACATGAACACTGAAGCTTTCTTT	CATRQNMNTEAFF
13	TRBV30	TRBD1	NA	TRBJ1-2	TGTGCCTGCCAAGACAGGGACTCGCGTGGCTACACCTTC	CACQDRDSRGYTF
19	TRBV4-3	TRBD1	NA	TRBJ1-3	TGCGCCAGCAGCCAAGATCCCGGGACAGGGGGCAGCTCTGGAAACACCATATATTTT	CASSQDPGTGGSSGNTIYF
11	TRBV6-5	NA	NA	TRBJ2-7	TGTGCCAGCGGCTACCTAGCATCCGAGTACTTC	CASGYLASEYF
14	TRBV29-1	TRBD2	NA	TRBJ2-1	TGCAGCGTTCGGACTAGCGGGGGGAACAATGAGCAGTTCTTC	CSVRTSGGNNEQFF
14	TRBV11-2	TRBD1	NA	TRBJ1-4	TGTGCCAGCAGCTCCTACAGGGGGCGTGAAAAACTGTTTTTT	CASSSYRGREKLFF
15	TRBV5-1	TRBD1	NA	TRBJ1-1	TGCGCCAGCAGCTTTAGACAGGGGAGAAGCACTGAAGCTTTCTTT	CASSFRQGRSTEAFF
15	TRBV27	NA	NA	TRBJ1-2	TGTGCCAGCAGTCCCTCCTCGACAGCCGTCAAGGGCTACACCTTC	CASSPSSTAVKGYTF
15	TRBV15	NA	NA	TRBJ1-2	TGTGCCACCAGCAGAGGGTCGGACAGACCTTATGGCTACACCTTC	CATSRGSDRPYGYTF
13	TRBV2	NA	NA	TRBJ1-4	TGTGCCAGCGTCCTTAATGGCAAGGAAAAACTGTTTTTT	CASVLNGKEKLFF
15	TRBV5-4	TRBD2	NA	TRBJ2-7	TGTGCCAGCAGGTGGACTAGCGGGGACTCCTACGAGCAGTACTTC	CASRWTSGDSYEQYF
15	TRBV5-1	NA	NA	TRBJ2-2	TGCGCCAGCAGCCCGGCAGGATTCGGCACCGGGGAGCTGTTTTTT	CASSPAGFGTGELFF
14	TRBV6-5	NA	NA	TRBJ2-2	TGTGCCAGCATGGAGGGCCTGGATTTCGGGGAGCTGTTTTTT	CASMEGLDFGELFF